The text below deals with one TCR beta chain. Its antigen is unidentified. The CDR3 length is 15 residues. CDR1 is LNHDA and CDR2 is SQIVND in the germline V gene (reference sequence). V trimming: 6 bases; J trimming: 5 bases; junction bases outside the gene matches: 9. The data belong to a study of early stage breast cancer tumors. On the study more broadly: About 80% of the 16 invasive tumors were ER+, PR+ and HER2-.

Regarding the study as a whole: Commonly generated sequences made up most enriched TCRB sequences shared between patients.

The data were produced by immunoSEQ multiplex PCR, yet TCRdb's version contains in-frame clones alone and is incomplete. The sample holds around 11,000 clones, approximately 72% seen once. This TCR came from a person aged 65 to 85 with breast cancer. Sequencing was done on a sample of breast tumor tissue. The chain is built from TRBV19 and TRBJ2-2; 7 nucleotides align to TRBD1. The CDR3 DNA follows: TGTGCCAGTAGCCGAGACAGGGACGGGACCGGGGAGCTGTTTTTT. Amino acid sequence: CASSRDRDGTGELFF.